The TCR beta chain under discussion was sequenced for a study of T cells after posttransplantation cyclophosphamide. Study observations and caveats: Recipient CMV seropositivity and CMV reactivation strongly tracked TRB clonality.

This clone was seen a single time. Its antigen remains unknown. Cells defined as naive were viable CD3+CD4+ or CD3+CD8+ and CCR7+CD45RA+CD45RO-CD95-CD27+CD28+. Peripheral blood was collected from the related graft donor on the marrow donation day. Produced via immunoSEQ multiplex PCR; TCRdb's table is partial and in-frame only. The sample lists under 20,000 clones; 94% were seen once. V lost 5 bases to trimming and J lost 1 base; unmatched junction nucleotides: 13. This CDR3 has 18 residues. Germline V gene data show CDR1 as MNHEY and CDR2 as SMNVEV (reference sequence). V usage is TRBV27 and J usage is TRBJ2-2; 7 bases align to TRBD1. The sequence came from a woman between 50 and 59 years old in good health and a related stem cell transplant donor. Material: naive CD4+ T cells sorted from blood. Here the CDR3 DNA reads TGTGCCAGCAGTCCGCGACAGGGCATAACTTTGAACACCGGGGAGCTGTTTTTT. This gives the protein CASSPRQGITLNTGELFF.